This T cell receptor (beta chain) was identified during a study of OX40 agonist ivuxolimab in advanced cancers. Across the study: Hepatocellular carcinoma, melanoma, renal cell or head and neck cancer occurred in dose-escalation patients. The dose-escalation cohort was approximately 80% male, with a mean age of around 60 years, ranging roughly 20 to 90. Points from the study as a whole: In a subset of nonresponders, normalized T-cell clonal expansion was also low.

Some clones are missing from TCRdb's copy, which holds only in-frame ones; the method was immunoSEQ multiplex PCR. The table records 20,000 to 30,000 clones, over 70% of them present only once. From germline, CDR1 is SGDLS and CDR2 YYNGEE. The CDR3 contains 17 residues. For this clone: Antigen: not known. The junction departs from germline at one end; a sequencing error may be responsible.

The V gene is TRBV9, the J gene TRBJ1-2; tentatively, D is TRBD1 (5 bases). The input for sequencing was CD4+ or CD8+ T cells sorted from blood, taken in a trial of the OX40 agonist ivuxolimab. This clonotype originated in an adult with an advanced solid tumor such as melanoma, head and neck, liver or kidney cancer. The CDR3 DNA sequence: TGTGTCAGCAGCCCTGCCGGGACTAGCGGGAGAAGGGGCGGCTACACCTTC. It encodes CVSSPAGTSGRRGGYTF.